This record looks at one T cell receptor beta chain sequence and its context. The antigen remains undetermined. Looked up from germline, CDR1 is SGDLS and CDR2 is YYNGEE. V lost 5 bases to trimming and J lost 5 bases, with 16 bases between them. The length of the CDR3 is 15 residues. It was with 60 Vbeta and 13 Jbeta primers that the PCR ran. The assay was immunoSEQ multiplex PCR, and TCRdb's table has in-frame clones only and misses some. Here the sample spans 80,000 or so clones, roughly two thirds being singletons. The data stem from a study of cytomegalovirus exposure and HLA in healthy donors. General study findings and limits: High sensitivity and specificity were reportedly achieved when the classifier diagnosed cytomegalovirus status. As a later analysis showed, several of the most significant clusters appeared to be linked to common viral pathogens.

The receptor comes from a man in his 60s in good health and CMV-seropositive. The chain links TRBV9 to TRBJ2-2, with TRBD1 as a possible D gene (6 bases). The sample comprised PBMCs. CDR3 bases: TGTGCCAGCAGTGATACGGACAGCCTAACCGGGGAGCTGTTTTTT. It yields the protein CASSDTDSLTGELFF.